The sequence of this T cell receptor beta chain was determined in a study of human T cells and chemical hapten exposure. This clonotype was counted at least ten times. The CDR3 does not close with the conserved phenylalanine or tryptophan, likely indicating a read error. The DNA is left out, because the CDR3 cannot be placed on it with certainty; the CDR3 is given as TCRdb lists it. CDR1 is MNHEY and CDR2 is SVGAGI in the germline V gene. The CDR3 is 13 residues long, ends included. Time point specified: pre-sensitization, week 0. Treatment given: therapeutic diphenylcyclopropenone sensitization with weekly scalp DPC. TCRdb analysed the RACE reads with MiXCR anew, one entry per CDR3 protein. The repertoire holds some 330,000 distinct CDR3 sequences, about 5% seen once, with over 6.5% in the top ten.

The gene calls are TRBV6-5 and TRBJ2-5; TRBD2 is taken as the D call from the table, unchecked against the DNA. Specimen: whole blood, collected in connection with sensitization to the hapten diphenylcyclopropenone (DPC). This TCR was sampled from a woman between 18 and 30 years old with alopecia areata. Some clones in this sample may be carry-over from other donors' samples. The CDR3 sequence: CASSSDQAALTIL.